The clone carrying this T cell receptor (beta chain) was counted between two and nine times. What it recognizes is unknown. The entry originates in a study of beta chain features in type 1 diabetes. On average, the one heparinised blood draw given by each donor was 90 to 150 mL. What was sequenced were expressed TCRB transcripts, since all of the isolated RNA had been reverse transcribed. Measured with immunoSEQ multiplex PCR; TCRdb has only the in-frame clones, and not every one. The data contain roughly 450,000 clones, approximately 14% of them seen just once; the ten biggest clones take up 0.035% to 0.04%. Overall study results and limits: It was among patients, rather than healthy donors, that naive, central memory and Treg TCRB repertoires appeared more similar.

Sequences were obtained from naive CD4+ T cells from blood. This sequence was found in a man aged 25-45 years in good health.

The CDR3 protein is CASSWITTFLGNEQFF. CDR3 nucleotide sequence: TGTGCCAGCAGCTGGATTACTACCTTCTTAGGCAATGAGCAGTTCTTC. V is TRBV7-9 and J is TRBJ2-1; D is unclear. CDR1 is SEHNR and CDR2 is FQNEAQ in the germline V gene (reference sequence). There are 16 residues in the CDR3. V was pared by 4 bases and J by 6 bases, with 19 bases between.